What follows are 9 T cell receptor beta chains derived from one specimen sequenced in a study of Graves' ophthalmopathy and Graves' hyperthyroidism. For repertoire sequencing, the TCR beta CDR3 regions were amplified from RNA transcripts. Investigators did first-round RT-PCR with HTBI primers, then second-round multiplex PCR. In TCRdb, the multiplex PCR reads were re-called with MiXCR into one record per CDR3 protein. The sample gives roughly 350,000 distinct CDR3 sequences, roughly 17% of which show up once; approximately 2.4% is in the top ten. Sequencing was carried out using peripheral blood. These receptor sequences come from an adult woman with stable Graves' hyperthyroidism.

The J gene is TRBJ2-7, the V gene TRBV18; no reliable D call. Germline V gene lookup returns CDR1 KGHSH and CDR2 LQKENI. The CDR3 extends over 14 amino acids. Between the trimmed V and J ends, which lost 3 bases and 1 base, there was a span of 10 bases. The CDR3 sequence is CASSPGTTSYEQYF. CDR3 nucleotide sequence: TGTGCCAGCTCACCTGGCACAACGTCCTACGAGCAGTACTTC.

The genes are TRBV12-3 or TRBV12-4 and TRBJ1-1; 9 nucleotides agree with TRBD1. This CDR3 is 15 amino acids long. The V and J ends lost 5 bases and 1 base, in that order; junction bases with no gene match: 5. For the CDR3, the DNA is TGTGCCAGCAGTGCCTCGGACAGGGGGAACACTGAAGCTTTCTTT. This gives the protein CASSASDRGNTEAFF.

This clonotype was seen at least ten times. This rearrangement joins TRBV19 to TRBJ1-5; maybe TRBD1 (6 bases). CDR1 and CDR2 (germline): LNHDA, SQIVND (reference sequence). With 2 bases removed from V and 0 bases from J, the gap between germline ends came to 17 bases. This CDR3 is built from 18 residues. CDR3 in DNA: TGTGCCAGTAGTATAACCCCGACAGGCCCATATAGCAATCAGCCCCAGCATTTT. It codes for CASSITPTGPYSNQPQHF.

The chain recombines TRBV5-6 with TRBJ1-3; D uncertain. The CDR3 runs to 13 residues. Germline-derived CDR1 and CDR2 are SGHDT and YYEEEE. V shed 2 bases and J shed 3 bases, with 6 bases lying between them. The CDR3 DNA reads TGTGCCAGCAGCTTCTCTAGTGGAAACACCATATATTTT. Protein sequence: CASSFSSGNTIYF.

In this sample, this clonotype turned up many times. CDR3 in DNA: TGTGCCAGCAGTACAACAGGGGCTGGCACTGAAGCTTTCTTT. Translated: CASSTTGAGTEAFF. The chain recombines TRBV6-1 with TRBJ1-1; TRBD1 matches at 7 bases. J lost 4 bases, V lost 5 bases, and 7 bases had no gene match. The germline V gene has CDR1 MNHNS and CDR2 SASEGT. There are 14 residues in the CDR3.

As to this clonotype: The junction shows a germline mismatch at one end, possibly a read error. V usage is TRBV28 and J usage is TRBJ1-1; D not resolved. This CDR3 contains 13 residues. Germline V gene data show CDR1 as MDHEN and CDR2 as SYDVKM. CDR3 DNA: TGTGCCAGCAGCCCTGATCTGAACACTGAAGATTTCTTT. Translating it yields CASSPDLNTEDFF.

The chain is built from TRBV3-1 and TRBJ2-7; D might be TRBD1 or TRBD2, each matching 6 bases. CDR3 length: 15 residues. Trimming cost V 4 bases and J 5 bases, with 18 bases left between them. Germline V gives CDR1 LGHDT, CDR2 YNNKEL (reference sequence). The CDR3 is CASSLSSGGRDEQYF. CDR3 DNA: TGTGCCAGCAGCCTCTCCTCCGGGGGCCGGGACGAGCAGTACTTC.

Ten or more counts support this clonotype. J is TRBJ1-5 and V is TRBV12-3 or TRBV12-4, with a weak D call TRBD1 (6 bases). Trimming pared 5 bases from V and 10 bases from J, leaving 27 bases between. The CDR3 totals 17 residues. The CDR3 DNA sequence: TGTGCCAGCAGTAGCCGTCCCATCGGGGGGCAGGGAGGTCCCCAGCATTTT. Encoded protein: CASSSRPIGGQGGPQHF.

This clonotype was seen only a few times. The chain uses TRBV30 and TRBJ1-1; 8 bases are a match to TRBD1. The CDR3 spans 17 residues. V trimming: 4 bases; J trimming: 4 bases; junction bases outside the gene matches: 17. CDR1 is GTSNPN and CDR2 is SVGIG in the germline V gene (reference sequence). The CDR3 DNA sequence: TGTGCCTGGACCCCCCGGGACAGGAGGGGAACGGGCACTGAAGCTTTCTTT. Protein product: CAWTPRDRRGTGTEAFF.